This TCR beta chain was observed in a study of low-dose radiotherapy and immunotherapy resistance in tumors. Primers used for first-strand cDNA, a TRAV- and TRBV-specific set, covered both alpha and beta chains. For amplifying TCRs, the PCR ran for about 20 cycles with Phusion, which was used together with a constant-region primer and the adapter on the V primers. TCRdb processed the reads anew with MiXCR; each CDR3 protein has one entry. Found here are tens of thousands of distinct CDR3 sequences, more than 20% of them singletons; the top ten hold about a tenth. This CDR3 is 15 amino acids long. Germline lookup yields CDR1 SGHAT and CDR2 FQNNGV. Between the trimmed V and J ends, which lost 0 bases and 5 bases, there was a span of 11 bases. This clonotype was recorded at least ten times. Time point given: after trial treatment. The treatment was: LDRT plus nivolumab, ipilimumab, low-dose cyclophosphamide and aspirin (RACIN trial).

The chain combines TRBV11-2 with TRBJ2-1; unclear D gene. The sample consisted of PBMCs, taken after low-dose radiotherapy plus immunotherapy. The TCR sequence derives from a female donor with ovarian cancer. This CDR3 reads CASSLDARSNNEQFF. CDR3 in DNA: TGTGCCAGCAGCTTAGATGCAAGGAGTAACAATGAGCAGTTCTTC.